This T cell receptor (beta chain) was obtained from a study of PD-1 blockade in mismatch repair-deficient tumors. Turning to the study itself: All were previously treated, progressing patients with approximately 12 mismatch repair-deficient cancer types.

Every patient had mismatch repair deficiency by PCR or immunohistochemistry. The repertoire was sequenced with immunoSEQ multiplex PCR; TCRdb's copy has only in-frame clones and lacks some. The data contain some 120,000 clones, around nine tenths of them singletons. Of note for this clone: Its antigen is undetermined.

Regarding the study as a whole: Tumor-resident clones, often absent from pretreatment blood, expanded after pembrolizumab and then contracted.

CDR1 is SGDLS, CDR2 YYNGEE, per germline. The CDR3 runs 15 residues. V shed 4 bases, J shed 2 bases, and the junction held 2 bases outside the gene matches. The chain carries TRBV9 and TRBJ2-1; 11 bases are shared with TRBD2. This TCR was sampled from an adult with mismatch repair-deficient cancer. The sample in question was peripheral blood, obtained almost 74 weeks after starting pembrolizumab. CDR3 amino acids: CASSSSGRPYNEQFF. CDR3 nucleotides: TGTGCCAGCAGCTCTAGCGGGAGGCCCTACAATGAGCAGTTCTTC.